These T cell receptor beta chains were read from a single sample in a study of shared clonotypes between healthy human individuals. Clones were read by immunoSEQ multiplex PCR, and TCRdb kept only the in-frame ones, dropping some. The sample holds 2 million to 2.5 million clones, 93% seen once. The sample taken for sequencing was naive CD4+ T cells from PBMCs. These receptors all stem from a man aged 18-30 years in good health. Some clones in this sample may be carry-over from other donors' samples. Each CDR3 is given with its conserved first and last residue. Fields, in order: V gene, D gene, J gene, clone size, CDR3 DNA, CDR3 protein. The D gene is left open where the match is weak. Not every row has a clone size; where given, it reads once, few, many or a size class.

v_gene: TRBV6-5
d_gene: NA
j_gene: TRBJ1-2
abundance: NA
CDR3nt: TGTGCCAGCAGCTCCGGACGAGGTGGGGACACCTTC
CDR3aa: CASSSGRGGDTF

v_gene: TRBV5-1
d_gene: TRBD2
j_gene: TRBJ2-7
abundance: NA
CDR3nt: TGCGCCAGCAATCGTGAATCTAGCGGGGGGTTGCTCTACTTC
CDR3aa: CASNRESSGGLLYF

v_gene: TRBV7-2
d_gene: NA
j_gene: TRBJ1-6
abundance: NA
CDR3nt: TGTGCCAGCAGCTTACAGGGATTTGCTTCACCCCTCCACTTT
CDR3aa: CASSLQGFASPLHF

v_gene: TRBV18
d_gene: TRBD1
j_gene: TRBJ1-2
abundance: once
CDR3nt: TGTGCCAGCTCGCAACAGGGGACGGATGGCTACACCTTC
CDR3aa: CASSQQGTDGYTF

v_gene: TRBV19
d_gene: NA
j_gene: TRBJ1-4
abundance: NA
CDR3nt: TGTGCCAGTAGTGCTTGGGGGGTTGCAACTAATGAAAAACTGTTTTTT
CDR3aa: CASSAWGVATNEKLFF

v_gene: TRBV11-2
d_gene: NA
j_gene: TRBJ1-1
abundance: NA
CDR3nt: TGTGCCAGCAGCTTACTTCGATCCTCGGGTGAAGCTTTCTTT
CDR3aa: CASSLLRSSGEAFF

v_gene: TRBV28
d_gene: NA
j_gene: TRBJ2-4
abundance: NA
CDR3nt: TGTGCCAGCAGTTCTTATCCCAAAAACATTCAGTACTTC
CDR3aa: CASSSYPKNIQYF

v_gene: TRBV7-2
d_gene: TRBD2
j_gene: TRBJ2-5
abundance: NA
CDR3nt: TGTGCCAGCAGCCACTCAAGTGGGGAGGGACAAGAGACCCAGTACTTC
CDR3aa: CASSHSSGEGQETQYF

v_gene: TRBV9
d_gene: TRBD2
j_gene: TRBJ2-5
abundance: NA
CDR3nt: TGTGCCACTCGCGGGGGGAGGCGTCCCCAAGAGACCCAGTACTTC
CDR3aa: CATRGGRRPQETQYF

v_gene: TRBV7-2
d_gene: NA
j_gene: TRBJ1-4
abundance: NA
CDR3nt: TGTGCCAGCAGCTTAGTGACAACTACTAATGAAAAACTGTTTTTT
CDR3aa: CASSLVTTTNEKLFF

v_gene: TRBV18
d_gene: NA
j_gene: TRBJ2-7
abundance: NA
CDR3nt: TGTGCCAGCTCACAAGGACGGACCTACGAGCAGTACTTC
CDR3aa: CASSQGRTYEQYF

v_gene: TRBV19
d_gene: TRBD1
j_gene: TRBJ2-3
abundance: NA
CDR3nt: TGTGCCAGTTGGGACAGGGGGCGCCCAGATACGCAGTATTTT
CDR3aa: CASWDRGRPDTQYF

v_gene: TRBV28
d_gene: NA
j_gene: TRBJ2-2
abundance: NA
CDR3nt: TGTGCCAGCACCCAAGGAGGGATCAACACCGGGGAGCTGTTTTTT
CDR3aa: CASTQGGINTGELFF

v_gene: TRBV5-8
d_gene: TRBD1
j_gene: TRBJ2-3
abundance: NA
CDR3nt: TGTGCCAGCAGCTTAGACAGGGGAAGGGCTGATACGCAGTATTTT
CDR3aa: CASSLDRGRADTQYF

v_gene: TRBV29-1
d_gene: TRBD1
j_gene: TRBJ1-1
abundance: NA
CDR3nt: TGCAGCGTTGATGGACAGGGAAGCACTGAAGCTTTCTTT
CDR3aa: CSVDGQGSTEAFF

v_gene: TRBV28
d_gene: TRBD1
j_gene: TRBJ1-4
abundance: NA
CDR3nt: TGTGCCAGCAGATCCGGGACAGGTATCGAAAAACTGTTTTTT
CDR3aa: CASRSGTGIEKLFF

v_gene: TRBV5-4
d_gene: TRBD2
j_gene: TRBJ2-3
abundance: NA
CDR3nt: TGTGCCAGCATGCTAGCGGGTGGCACAGATACGCAGTATTTT
CDR3aa: CASMLAGGTDTQYF

v_gene: TRBV5-1
d_gene: NA
j_gene: TRBJ2-4
abundance: NA
CDR3nt: TGCGCCAGCAGCTGGGGCTCGAGTAGGGGATTGGCCAAAAACATTCAGTACTTC
CDR3aa: CASSWGSSRGLAKNIQYF

v_gene: TRBV29-1
d_gene: NA
j_gene: TRBJ2-1
abundance: NA
CDR3nt: TGCAGCGTTGACCGTTTAGGATACCAGTTCAATGAGCAGTTCTTC
CDR3aa: CSVDRLGYQFNEQFF

v_gene: TRBV7-2
d_gene: NA
j_gene: TRBJ1-5
abundance: NA
CDR3nt: TGTGCCAGCAGCTTCCAGGGTCAACCCCAGCATTTT
CDR3aa: CASSFQGQPQHF

v_gene: TRBV28
d_gene: NA
j_gene: TRBJ1-2
abundance: few
CDR3nt: TGTGCCAGCAGTTCCTATGGCTACACCTTC
CDR3aa: CASSSYGYTF

v_gene: TRBV5-6
d_gene: TRBD2
j_gene: TRBJ2-2
abundance: NA
CDR3nt: TGTGCCAGCAGCAGGCCGGGACTAAACACCGGGGAGCTGTTTTTT
CDR3aa: CASSRPGLNTGELFF

v_gene: TRBV2
d_gene: NA
j_gene: TRBJ1-1
abundance: few
CDR3nt: TGTGCCAGCAGTGAAGAGGGGCCTACACAAGCTTTCTTT
CDR3aa: CASSEEGPTQAFF

v_gene: TRBV2
d_gene: NA
j_gene: TRBJ2-1
abundance: NA
CDR3nt: TGTGCCACCACCCTTCTCGCGAATGAGCAGTTCTTC
CDR3aa: CATTLLANEQFF

v_gene: TRBV6-1
d_gene: NA
j_gene: TRBJ2-1
abundance: NA
CDR3nt: TGTGCCAGCAGTGAAGTGGCCCCCTTGCAGTTCTTC
CDR3aa: CASSEVAPLQFF

v_gene: TRBV11-3
d_gene: TRBD2
j_gene: TRBJ2-1
abundance: NA
CDR3nt: TGTGCCAGCAGCTTTTCCGCGACTAGCGGGAGTATGTATGAGCAGTTCTTC
CDR3aa: CASSFSATSGSMYEQFF

v_gene: TRBV7-2
d_gene: NA
j_gene: TRBJ1-4
abundance: once
CDR3nt: TGTGCCAGCAGCCCCCCGGGGGCGTTTAATGAAAAACTGTTTTTT
CDR3aa: CASSPPGAFNEKLFF

v_gene: TRBV5-6
d_gene: NA
j_gene: TRBJ2-5
abundance: NA
CDR3nt: TGTGCCAGCAGCTTTTTTCCCCTTGACAGAGAAGAGACCCAGTACTTC
CDR3aa: CASSFFPLDREETQYF

v_gene: TRBV19
d_gene: TRBD1
j_gene: TRBJ1-1
abundance: NA
CDR3nt: TGTGCCAGTAGTGCGGGACAGGGGGGCACTGAAGCTTTCTTT
CDR3aa: CASSAGQGGTEAFF

v_gene: TRBV5-1
d_gene: NA
j_gene: TRBJ1-1
abundance: few
CDR3nt: TGCGCCAGCAGCTTGGATATGAACACTGAAGCTTTCTTT
CDR3aa: CASSLDMNTEAFF

v_gene: TRBV7-3
d_gene: NA
j_gene: TRBJ2-1
abundance: NA
CDR3nt: TGTGCCAGCAGCTTAACTTTCGATCTACAGAATGAGCAGTTCTTC
CDR3aa: CASSLTFDLQNEQFF

v_gene: TRBV5-1
d_gene: NA
j_gene: TRBJ1-1
abundance: NA
CDR3nt: TGCGCCAGCAGCTTGGCCTCTGACGGGGAAGCTTTCTTT
CDR3aa: CASSLASDGEAFF

v_gene: TRBV4-3
d_gene: TRBD1
j_gene: TRBJ1-2
abundance: NA
CDR3nt: TGCGCCAGCAGCCAAGGGACAGGGGGCGTCTATGGCTACACCTTC
CDR3aa: CASSQGTGGVYGYTF

v_gene: TRBV19
d_gene: NA
j_gene: TRBJ2-3
abundance: NA
CDR3nt: TGTGCCAGTAGTCCATTAGCGGGACAGAGAACAGATACGCAGTATTTT
CDR3aa: CASSPLAGQRTDTQYF

v_gene: TRBV30
d_gene: NA
j_gene: TRBJ2-2
abundance: NA
CDR3nt: TGTGCCTGGCGCGGGACAGCGAACACCGGGGAGCTGTTTTTT
CDR3aa: CAWRGTANTGELFF

v_gene: TRBV4-1
d_gene: NA
j_gene: TRBJ2-7
abundance: NA
CDR3nt: TGCGCCAGCAGCCAAGTTTGGACGGCGAGGGACTACGAGCAGTACTTC
CDR3aa: CASSQVWTARDYEQYF

v_gene: TRBV4-3
d_gene: TRBD1
j_gene: TRBJ2-3
abundance: NA
CDR3nt: TGCGCCAGCAGCCAGAGACAGGGGGCCACAGATACGCAGTATTTT
CDR3aa: CASSQRQGATDTQYF

v_gene: TRBV7-2
d_gene: TRBD1
j_gene: TRBJ1-1
abundance: NA
CDR3nt: TGTGCCAGCAGCTTTACAGGGGGTAGCGACACTGAAGCTTTCTTT
CDR3aa: CASSFTGGSDTEAFF

v_gene: TRBV5-8
d_gene: TRBD1
j_gene: TRBJ2-7
abundance: NA
CDR3nt: TGTGCCAGCAGCTTTGAGCATGGCCCGGGACAGTCAACCTACGAGCAGTACTTC
CDR3aa: CASSFEHGPGQSTYEQYF

v_gene: TRBV9
d_gene: TRBD1
j_gene: TRBJ2-7
abundance: NA
CDR3nt: TGTGCCAGCAGTTCAGGCGACAGGGATATTCTTGAGCAGTACTTC
CDR3aa: CASSSGDRDILEQYF

v_gene: TRBV7-8
d_gene: NA
j_gene: TRBJ1-5
abundance: few
CDR3nt: TGTGCCAGCAGCTTAGATTTGGGCCAGACGACCCAGCCCCAGCATTTT
CDR3aa: CASSLDLGQTTQPQHF

v_gene: TRBV5-6
d_gene: NA
j_gene: TRBJ2-7
abundance: once
CDR3nt: TGTGCCAGCACCCCTCGGTTTCTTATGGCTACTACCTCCTACGAGCAGTACTTC
CDR3aa: CASTPRFLMATTSYEQYF

v_gene: TRBV4-1
d_gene: NA
j_gene: TRBJ2-1
abundance: NA
CDR3nt: TGCGCCAGCAGCCAAGCAGGGTTGATCGTCAATGAGCAGTTCTTC
CDR3aa: CASSQAGLIVNEQFF

v_gene: TRBV7-3
d_gene: TRBD2
j_gene: TRBJ2-2
abundance: NA
CDR3nt: TGTGCCAGCAGTCTCCTAGCGGGAGGTACCGGGGAGCTGTTTTTT
CDR3aa: CASSLLAGGTGELFF

v_gene: TRBV19
d_gene: TRBD1
j_gene: TRBJ1-1
abundance: NA
CDR3nt: TGTGCCAGTAGTGTACGACAGGGGGCCAACACTGAAGCTTTCTTT
CDR3aa: CASSVRQGANTEAFF

v_gene: TRBV28
d_gene: NA
j_gene: TRBJ2-3
abundance: few
CDR3nt: TGTGCCAGCAGTTTAGACGGCACAGATACGCAGTATTTT
CDR3aa: CASSLDGTDTQYF

v_gene: TRBV2
d_gene: NA
j_gene: TRBJ1-1
abundance: NA
CDR3nt: TGTGCCAGCAGTGGTTTGGACACTGAAGCTTTCTTT
CDR3aa: CASSGLDTEAFF

v_gene: TRBV11-2
d_gene: TRBD1
j_gene: TRBJ2-7
abundance: NA
CDR3nt: TGTGCCAGCAGCTTCACGGGACAGAGACATTACGAGCAGTACTTC
CDR3aa: CASSFTGQRHYEQYF

v_gene: TRBV28
d_gene: NA
j_gene: TRBJ1-2
abundance: NA
CDR3nt: TGTGCCAGCAAAATGGCCTACAGGGCTTCTCGTGGCTACACCTTC
CDR3aa: CASKMAYRASRGYTF

v_gene: TRBV5-1
d_gene: NA
j_gene: TRBJ1-4
abundance: NA
CDR3nt: TGCGCCAGCAGCTTGGGGGGGGCGCGTGAAAAACTGTTTTTT
CDR3aa: CASSLGGAREKLFF

v_gene: TRBV4-2
d_gene: TRBD2
j_gene: TRBJ2-5
abundance: NA
CDR3nt: TGTGCCAGCAGCCGACCGTCTCGGGCTAGCGGGAGAGTAGAGACCCAGTACTTC
CDR3aa: CASSRPSRASGRVETQYF

v_gene: TRBV6-1
d_gene: TRBD1
j_gene: TRBJ1-3
abundance: NA
CDR3nt: TGTGCCAGCAGTGCCCCGGAACAGGGGGCTGGAAACACCATATATTTT
CDR3aa: CASSAPEQGAGNTIYF

v_gene: TRBV6-4
d_gene: NA
j_gene: TRBJ2-3
abundance: NA
CDR3nt: TGTGCCAGCAGTGACTCCCCCTCGGGCAGAGTCACAGATACGCAGTATTTT
CDR3aa: CASSDSPSGRVTDTQYF